The 8 T cell receptor beta chains in this list originate from one sample, sequenced in a study of shared clonotypes between healthy human individuals. In the naive CD8 group, cells lacked CD45RO and were positively selected for CCR7, so terminally differentiated effector memory CD45RA+ cells were left out. The table came from immunoSEQ multiplex PCR; TCRdb's copy has only in-frame clones and leaves some out. Among some 580,000 clones listed, roughly 98% were seen once. Sequencing input: naive CD8+ T cells sorted from blood. The receptors here all came from a man aged 25 to 40 in good health.

V usage is TRBV14 and J usage is TRBJ2-2, with D perhaps TRBD2 (6 bases). With 3 bases removed from V and 7 bases from J, the gap between germline ends came to 12 bases. The CDR3 is 14 amino acids. CDR1 and CDR2 from the germline V gene are SGHDN and FVKESK. Written as DNA, the CDR3 is TGTGCCAGCAGCCATGCGGGACCTGGCGGGGAGCTGTTTTTT. Encoded protein: CASSHAGPGGELFF.

This clone showed up just once. The J gene is TRBJ1-2, the V gene TRBV7-9, with 8 nucleotides matching TRBD1. From germline, CDR1 is SEHNR and CDR2 FQNEAQ (reference sequence). Trimming at V came to 4 bases and at J to 3 bases, leaving 4 bases not matched to a gene. This CDR3 spans 14 amino acids. The CDR3 region has the DNA TGTGCCAGCAGCTCAGGGGGCTGGGACTATGGCTACACCTTC. It translates to CASSSGGWDYGYTF.

The chain is built from TRBV7-9 and TRBJ1-2; 7 nucleotides align to TRBD1. Germline V lookup: CDR1 SEHNR, CDR2 FQNEAQ (reference sequence). Trimming removed 5 bases from V and 2 bases from J; junction bases left unmatched: 8. The CDR3 spans 15 residues. The CDR3 sequence is CASSAVGTENYGYTF. DNA of the CDR3: TGTGCCAGCAGCGCCGTAGGGACAGAGAACTATGGCTACACCTTC.

This chain uses TRBV2 with TRBJ1-1; D not certain. The CDR3 runs 12 residues. Per the germline V gene, CDR1 is SNHLY and CDR2 is FYNNEI. V lost 3 bases, J lost 2 bases, and 4 bases lay in between. DNA for the CDR3: TGTGCCAGCAGTGAGTTCAACACTGAAGCTTTCTTT. This translates into CASSEFNTEAFF. The whole variable domain, remainder taken from reference TRBV2 and TRBJ1-1, is EPEVTQTPSHQVTQMGQEVILRCVPISNHLYFYWYRQILGQKVEFLVSFYNNEISEKSEIFDDQFSVERPDGSNFTLKIRSTKLEDSAMYFCASSEFNTEAFFGQGTRLTVV.

The chain combines TRBV4-2 with TRBJ2-1; the D gene is possibly TRBD2 (5 bases). Germline V gene sequence: CDR1 LGHNA, CDR2 YNFKEQ. The CDR3 spans 14 residues. V lost 1 base and J lost 10, with 14 bases in between. The CDR3 sequence: CASSQAGTGKEQFF. The CDR3 coding sequence is TGTGCCAGCAGCCAAGCGGGCACGGGGAAAGAGCAGTTCTTC.

The V and J genes are TRBV11-2 and TRBJ1-1; 10 bases line up with TRBD1. With V trimmed by 1 base and J by 6 bases, 8 bases remained unmatched. Germline lookup yields CDR1 SGHAT and CDR2 FQNNGV. The length of the CDR3 is 16 residues. The CDR3 sequence is CASSLGPGQGISEAFF. The CDR3 nucleotides are TGTGCCAGCAGCTTAGGGCCGGGACAGGGGATTTCTGAAGCTTTCTTT.

The V call is TRBV27, the J call TRBJ2-1; D uncertain. CDR3 size: 15 residues. From germline, CDR1 is MNHEY and CDR2 SMNVEV (reference sequence). V was shortened by 1 base and J by 8 bases, with 15 bases between the two germline ends. CDR3 loop: CASSLLDPYDDEQFF. The CDR3, as DNA: TGTGCCAGCAGTTTATTGGATCCCTACGACGATGAGCAGTTCTTC.

The chain recombines TRBV4-1 with TRBJ2-7; D is perhaps TRBD1 (5 bases). Germline lookup yields CDR1 MGHRA and CDR2 YSYEKL. The CDR3 is made up of 15 amino acids. Trimming pared 3 bases from V and 3 bases from J, leaving 15 bases between. DNA for the CDR3: TGCGCCAGCAGCCATAGCAGGGAAGGTGACTACGAGCAGTACTTC. This codes for CASSHSREGDYEQYF.